The 15 T cell receptor beta chains below were found in one sample sequenced in a study of radiation and T cells in renal cell carcinoma. As to treatment: 15 Gy SBRT to primary tumor, nephrectomy 4 weeks later. The protocol was immunoSEQ multiplex PCR, while the TCRdb copy is restricted to in-frame clones and leaves out a portion. Among 15,000 to 20,000 clones listed, over 60% were seen once. This material consisted of tumor tissue, taken from a patient whose treatment included radiotherapy and nephrectomy. The receptors were sampled from a woman aged 65 to 85 with renal cell carcinoma.

The table lists this clone with a few counts. The chain recombines TRBV18 with TRBJ1-1; D is possibly TRBD1 (6 bases). Germline-derived CDR1 and CDR2 are KGHSH and LQKENI. The CDR3 totals 14 residues. V was trimmed by 3 bases and J by 4 bases, leaving 12 bases between them. CDR3 DNA: TGTGCCAGCTCACCTCGACAGGAGGGCACTGAAGCTTTCTTT. Translated, it gives CASSPRQEGTEAFF.

The chain joins TRBV19 to TRBJ2-7; D call uncertain. The germline CDR1 and CDR2 sequences are LNHDA and SQIVND (reference sequence). V was cut by 0 bases and J by 0 bases, with 9 bases left in between. This CDR3 has 15 residues. CDR3 region: CASSIERASSYEQYF. The CDR3 DNA is TGTGCCAGTAGTATAGAACGGGCCAGCTCCTACGAGCAGTACTTC.

The chain carries TRBV20-1 and TRBJ1-1; D is undetermined. Germline V CDR1 and CDR2: DFQATT, SNEGSKA (reference sequence). The CDR3 loop spans 11 amino acids. V lost 5 bases and J lost 6, with 10 bases in between. The CDR3 loop reads CSALDIPEAFF. DNA for the CDR3: TGCAGTGCTCTTGACATTCCTGAAGCTTTCTTT.

The chain carries TRBV5-4 and TRBJ2-7; possibly TRBD1 for D (5 bases). This CDR3 contains 14 residues. CDR1 and CDR2 (germline): SGHNT, YYREEE (reference sequence). V was cut by 1 base and J by 2 bases, with 10 bases left in between. CDR3 in amino acids: CASSLMAGTYEQYF. CDR3 bases: TGTGCCAGCAGCTTGATGGCAGGGACCTACGAGCAGTACTTC.

The J gene is TRBJ2-2, the V gene TRBV4-2; TRBD2 agrees at 8 bases. The V gene's germline CDR1 is LGHNA and CDR2 YNFKEQ. The CDR3 covers 15 residues. With V trimmed by 4 bases and J by 3 bases, 4 bases remained unmatched. As DNA, the CDR3 is TGTGCCAGCAGCCCTCCGGGACTAGACACCGGGGAGCTGTTTTTT. Its translation is CASSPPGLDTGELFF.

The rearrangement uses TRBV11-1 and TRBJ1-2; D may be TRBD1 (5 bases). The CDR3 sequence is 17 residues long. Trimming removed 0 bases from V and 7 bases from J, with 21 bases in between. Per germline, CDR1 SGHAT and CDR2 FQDESV (reference sequence). The CDR3 coding sequence is TGTGCCAGCAGCTTAGCCCAGGGACCAAGGTCGGGAAGTGGCTACACCTTC. Its protein product is CASSLAQGPRSGSGYTF.

The CDR3 loop reads CASSLGSSYEQYF. The CDR3 region has the DNA TGCGCCAGCAGCTTAGGTTCCTCCTACGAGCAGTACTTC. This sequence joins TRBV5-1 and TRBJ2-7; D uncertain. The germline CDR1 and CDR2 sequences are SGHRS and YFSETQ. V shed 2 bases and J shed 0 bases, with 6 bases lying between them. The CDR3 length is 13 residues. The complete variable domain, with remaining parts taken from reference TRBV5-1 and TRBJ2-7, reads KAGVTQTPRYLIKTRGQQVTLSCSPISGHRSVSWYQQTPGQGLQFLFEYFSETQRNKGNFPGRFSGRQFSNSRSEMNVSTLELGDSALYLCASSLGSSYEQYFGPGTRLTVT.

This clone was observed a handful of times. J is TRBJ2-5 and V is TRBV29-1, with D perhaps TRBD2 (5 bases). This CDR3 spans 12 amino acids. From germline, CDR1 is SQVTM and CDR2 ANQGSEA. The V end was cut by 6 bases, the J end by 5 bases, with 13 bases between. This CDR3 reads CSVRRAEETQYF. CDR3 DNA: TGCAGCGTCAGGCGGGCGGAGGAGACCCAGTACTTC.

The J gene is TRBJ2-2, the V gene TRBV6-5; 9 bases agree with TRBD1. This CDR3 has 15 amino acids. Germline V gives CDR1 MNHEY, CDR2 SVGAGI. J lost 6 bases, V lost 6 bases, and 8 bases had no gene match. CDR3 amino acids: CASRPLGQGSGELFF. In DNA form, the CDR3 reads TGTGCCAGCAGACCGCTAGGACAGGGGTCCGGGGAGCTGTTTTTT.

V usage is TRBV14 and J usage is TRBJ2-2; D may match TRBD1 or TRBD2 (5 bases each). Trimming cost V 4 bases and J 2 bases, with 29 bases left between them. Germline-derived CDR1 and CDR2 are SGHDN and FVKESK. The CDR3 has 21 amino acids. The CDR3 coding sequence is TGTGCCAGCAGCCTATATCGTACGGGACGGACCATCCTTAATAACACCGGGGAGCTGTTTTTT. This codes for CASSLYRTGRTILNNTGELFF.

This clone qualifies as medium-sized (0.01 to 0.1%). This chain links TRBV6-5 with TRBJ2-7; TRBD1 is a possible D gene (5 bases). V was clipped by 6 bases and J by 4 bases, with 13 bases between them. The CDR3 contains 13 residues. CDR1 and CDR2 from the germline V gene are MNHEY and SVGAGI. The CDR3 DNA sequence: TGTGCCAGCAGACTACCTTCAGGGTACGAGCAGTACTTC. It encodes CASRLPSGYEQYF.

The chain uses TRBV30 and TRBJ1-5, with D possibly being TRBD1 (5 bases). Looked up from germline, CDR1 is GTSNPN and CDR2 is SVGIG (reference sequence). V was cut by 1 base and J by 2 bases, with 9 bases left in between. The CDR3 sequence is 14 residues long. The CDR3 region has the DNA TGTGCCTGGAGTGAAGGGGCTGGCAATCAGCCCCAGCATTTT. Translating gives CAWSEGAGNQPQHF.

V is TRBV7-8 and J is TRBJ1-1, with a weak D call TRBD1 (5 bases). The CDR3 consists of 14 residues. V was pared by 1 base and J by 4 bases, with 10 bases between. The germline V gene encodes CDR1 SGHVS and CDR2 FQNEAQ. Here the CDR3 DNA reads TGTGCCAGCAGCTTAGTGGGGGGTGGCACTGAAGCTTTCTTT. It is translated as CASSLVGGGTEAFF.

This chain joins TRBV6-5 and TRBJ2-1, with a tentative D call TRBD2 (5 bases). CDR1 is MNHEY, CDR2 SVGAGI, per germline. This CDR3 is built from 15 residues. V was cut by 0 bases and J by 1 base, with 7 bases left in between. CDR3 residues: CASSYSWESYNEQFF. In DNA, the CDR3 is TGTGCCAGCAGTTACTCGTGGGAGTCCTACAATGAGCAGTTCTTC.

V usage is TRBV18 and J usage is TRBJ1-1; D gene ambiguous. V dropped 3 bases and J dropped 5 bases, with 7 bases sitting between them. The CDR3 covers 12 residues. Germline CDR1 is KGHSH and CDR2 is LQKENI. CDR3 coding DNA: TGTGCCAGCTCACCCTTGGGGACTGAAGCTTTCTTT. Translation gives CASSPLGTEAFF.